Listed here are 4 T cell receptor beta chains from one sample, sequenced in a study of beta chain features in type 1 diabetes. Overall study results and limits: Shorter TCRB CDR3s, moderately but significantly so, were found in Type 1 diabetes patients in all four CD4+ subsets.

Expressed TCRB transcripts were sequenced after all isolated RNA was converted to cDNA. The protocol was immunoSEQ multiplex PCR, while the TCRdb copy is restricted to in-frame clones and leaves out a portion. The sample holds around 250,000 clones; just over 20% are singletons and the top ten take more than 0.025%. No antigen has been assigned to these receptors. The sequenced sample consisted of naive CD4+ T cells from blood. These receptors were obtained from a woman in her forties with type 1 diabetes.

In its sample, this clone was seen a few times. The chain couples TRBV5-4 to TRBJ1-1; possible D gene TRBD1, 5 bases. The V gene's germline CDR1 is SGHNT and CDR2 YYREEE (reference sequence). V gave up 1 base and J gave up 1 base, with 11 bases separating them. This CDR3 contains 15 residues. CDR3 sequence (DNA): TGTGCCAGCAGCTTGATGAAAACAGGGAACACTGAAGCTTTCTTT. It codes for CASSLMKTGNTEAFF.

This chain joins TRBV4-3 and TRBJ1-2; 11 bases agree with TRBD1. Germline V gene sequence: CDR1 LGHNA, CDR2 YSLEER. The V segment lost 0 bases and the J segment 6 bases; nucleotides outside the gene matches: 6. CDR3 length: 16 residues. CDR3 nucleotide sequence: TGCGCCAGCAGCCAAGATAAGGGACAGGGGGTTCATGGCTACACCTTC. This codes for CASSQDKGQGVHGYTF.

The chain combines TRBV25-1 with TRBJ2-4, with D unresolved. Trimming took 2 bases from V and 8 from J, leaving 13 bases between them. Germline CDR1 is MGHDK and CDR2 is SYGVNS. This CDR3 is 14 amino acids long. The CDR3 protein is CASSETETVHIQYF. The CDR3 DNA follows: TGTGCCAGCAGTGAAACCGAAACGGTGCACATTCAGTACTTC. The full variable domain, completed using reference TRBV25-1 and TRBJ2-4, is EADIYQTPRYLVIGTGKKITLECSQTMGHDKMYWYQQDPGMELHLIHYSYGVNSTEKGDLSSESTVSRIRTEHFPLTLESARPSHTSQYLCASSETETVHIQYFGAGTRLSVL.

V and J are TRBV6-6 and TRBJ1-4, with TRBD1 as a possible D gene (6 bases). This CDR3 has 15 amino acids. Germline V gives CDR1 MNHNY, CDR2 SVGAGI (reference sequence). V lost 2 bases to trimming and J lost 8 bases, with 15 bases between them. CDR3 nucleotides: TGTGCCAGCAGTTACCGGTTCACTCAGGGGGAAAAACTGTTTTTT. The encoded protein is CASSYRFTQGEKLFF.